The 2 T cell receptor beta chains below all came from one sample that was sequenced in a study of cytomegalovirus exposure and HLA in healthy donors. Primers: 60 Vbeta forward and 13 Jbeta reverse. Data came from immunoSEQ multiplex PCR; TCRdb stores just in-frame clones and leaves some out. The sample shows about 190,000 clones, roughly 80% of them seen only once. The sequenced sample consisted of PBMCs. These receptors were obtained from a man in his fifties or sixties in good health and CMV-seronegative.

The V and J genes are TRBV9 and TRBJ1-1; 7 positions agree with TRBD1. The CDR3 extends over 13 amino acids. The V and J ends lost 7 bases and 4 bases, in that order; junction bases with no gene match: 7. CDR1 is SGDLS, CDR2 YYNGEE, per germline. CDR3 coding DNA: TGTGCCAGCGGGAAAGGGGGCTCCACTGAAGCTTTCTTT. This gives the protein CASGKGGSTEAFF.

This clone was counted a few times. V is TRBV15 and J is TRBJ1-1; tentative D call: TRBD1 (6 bases). Per the germline V gene, CDR1 is LNHNV and CDR2 is YYDKDF (reference sequence). This CDR3 has 13 amino acids. The ends were cut back, 6 bases at V and 5 bases at J, with 13 bases in the middle. DNA of the CDR3: TGTGCCACCAGTTCACAGGGCGGAACTGAAGCTTTCTTT. Translation: CATSSQGGTEAFF. Combining the CDR3 with reference TRBV15 and TRBJ1-1 gives the whole variable domain DAMVIQNPRYQVTQFGKPVTLSCSQTLNHNVMYWYQQKSSQAPKLLFHYYDKDFNNEADTPDNFQSRRPNTSFCFLDIRSPGLGDTAMYLCATSSQGGTEAFFGQGTRLTVV.